This T cell receptor beta chain was captured in a study of shared clonotypes between healthy human individuals. This table comes from immunoSEQ multiplex PCR, and its TCRdb copy is limited to in-frame clones, with some not included. Of 2 million to 2.5 million clones listed, 80% to 95% are singletons. Worth noting for this clone: Its antigen remains unidentified.

CDR3 length: 12 residues. V was shortened by 4 bases and J by 10 bases, with 13 bases between the two germline ends. CDR1 is MRHNA and CDR2 is SNTAGT in the germline V gene. General study findings and limits: The researchers took only blood, and tissue repertoires probably look different.

Sequencing used naive CD4+ T cells from PBMCs. This sample's subset: CD45RA+ positively selected. This clonotype originated in a man aged 18 to 29 in good health. Some clones in this sample may be carry-over from other donors' samples. The chain recombines TRBV6-4 with TRBJ1-1; D is unresolved. DNA of the CDR3: TGTGCCAGCAGTGGGTCGACCCCCCGAGCTTTCTTT. It is translated as CASSGSTPRAFF.